Listed below are T cell receptor beta chains from one sample, sequenced in a study of post-analysis software for immune sequencing data. TCRdb re-called the PCR reads with MiXCR, one entry per CDR3 protein. Among more than 500,000 distinct CDR3 sequences, roughly 34% were seen once, and the ten largest hold 5% to 6%. Sequenced material: blood. The receptors come from a girl aged 2-17 years with multiple sclerosis. Both conserved end residues are part of each CDR3. A D gene is named only where the DNA matches it firmly.

>.|TRBV7-3|TRBJ1-2
CASSLGGRGQNGGYTF
>TRBD1|TRBV20-1|TRBJ1-5
CSARDTGGPNQPQHF
>.|TRBV28|TRBJ1-2
CASSLSAGAGYTF
>.|TRBV6-5|TRBJ2-3
CASSWGRGATDTQYF
>TRBD1|TRBV7-2|TRBJ1-6
CASSPRTGNLSPLHF
>.|TRBV9|.
CASSVGGEQYF
>.|TRBV6-6|TRBJ1-4
CASSYYGGNEKLFF
>.|TRBV28|TRBJ2-5
CAGEGDQETQYF
>TRBD2|TRBV11-2|TRBJ2-7
CASSWTSGGLSTYNEQYF
>TRBD2|TRBV7-9|TRBJ2-1
CASNRGGADEQFF
>.|TRBV3-1|TRBJ2-1
CASSHQTLTYNEQFF
>TRBD1|TRBV5-1|TRBJ1-1
CASSWGQATEAFF
>TRBD2|TRBV15|TRBJ2-3
CATSRVAGGTDTQYF
>.|TRBV18|TRBJ2-3
CASSPPIRGAWSDTQYF
>.|TRBV3-1|TRBJ2-1
CASSQVELGGNEQFF
>TRBD1|TRBV12-3/TRBV12-4|TRBJ1-2
CASSLITGGDYGYTF
>TRBD1|TRBV14|TRBJ1-2
CASSQRDSPFGYGYTF
>TRBD2|TRBV7-7|TRBJ2-1
CASSSSPGLGKYNEQFF
>.|TRBV29-1|TRBJ1-1
CSVETLLIREAFF
>.|TRBV20-1|TRBJ1-3
CSARDGSGNTIYF
>.|TRBV9|TRBJ2-7
CASSVAGSVSYEQYF
>.|TRBV3-1|.
CASSQRGGAMETQYF
>TRBD1|TRBV5-1|TRBJ2-1
CASSLDRGRNEQFF
>.|TRBV6-5|TRBJ1-2
CASSDRGRYGYTF
>.|TRBV12-3/TRBV12-4|TRBJ2-4
CASSKGTGEQYF
>.|TRBV15|TRBJ2-7
CATSSAGSYEQYF
>.|TRBV12-3/TRBV12-4|TRBJ1-2
CASSSGIGYGYTF
>TRBD1|TRBV7-8|TRBJ2-4
CASSTRQGTKNIQYF
>.|TRBV5-1|TRBJ1-6
CASSLDGQGGSPRHF
>.|TRBV15|TRBJ2-5
CATSREDRIQETQYF
>TRBD2|TRBV5-1|TRBJ2-7
CASSSGGVGVTYEQYF
>.|TRBV9|TRBJ1-6
CASSVRTNSPLHF
>.|TRBV7-8|TRBJ2-3
CASSLGLRGTDTQYF
>TRBD1|TRBV20-1|TRBJ2-1
CSARHSGTGGNEQFF
>.|TRBV9|TRBJ2-5
CASSVLGQQETQYF
>.|TRBV6-1|TRBJ2-2
CASSQGHLGTGELFF
>TRBD1|TRBV2|TRBJ1-1
CASSEALRPGGTEAFF
>.|TRBV5-1|TRBJ2-3
CASSLEATGGPTDTQYF
>TRBD2|TRBV7-3|TRBJ2-7
CASSQTGLAYEQYF
>TRBD2|TRBV5-1|TRBJ2-5
CASKVSLAVLQETQYF
>.|TRBV7-8|TRBJ2-7
CASSLGTTSYEQYF
>.|TRBV12-3/TRBV12-4|TRBJ2-3
CASGRTDTQYF
>.|TRBV11-1|TRBJ1-1
CASSRVGGARNTEAFF
>.|TRBV20-1|TRBJ1-2
CSARVQEGYGYTF
>.|TRBV12-3/TRBV12-4|TRBJ1-2
CASRRVGANGYTF
>.|TRBV7-2|TRBJ1-2
CASSLPGRRFGDGYTF
>TRBD1|TRBV4-1|TRBJ1-5
CASSQLDRVSGNQPQHF
>.|TRBV20-1|TRBJ1-4
CSSLWRRTNEKLFF
>.|TRBV5-1|TRBJ1-4
CASRFGGSNEKLFF
>.|TRBV7-2|TRBJ2-7
CASSSVTDLGYEQYF
>.|TRBV7-2|TRBJ2-3
CASSLALRGGGTDTQYF
>.|TRBV7-8|.
CASSFWSGVEETQYF
>TRBD2|TRBV15|TRBJ2-3
CATSRERGGTDTQYF
>.|TRBV10-3|TRBJ2-5
CAISEGQQPYQETQYF
>TRBD2|TRBV20-1|TRBJ2-1
CSARESRSRSGGRYNEQFF